These 14 T cell receptor beta chains originate from one sample sequenced in a study of beta chain features in type 1 diabetes. Reverse transcribing all isolated RNA meant expressed TCRB transcripts were sequenced. Assay used: immunoSEQ multiplex PCR; TCRdb lists only in-frame clones, some missing. Of roughly 250,000 clones listed, 9% to 10% are singletons. The sequencing sample was made of naive CD4+ T cells from blood. These receptors originate from a young woman in good health.

This clone was observed a handful of times. The chain is built from TRBV5-6 and TRBJ2-7; 8 bases are shared with TRBD1. Trimming cost V 4 bases and J 0 bases; bases outside gene matches: 6. The CDR3 is made up of 15 amino acids. The germline gives CDR1 SGHDT, CDR2 YYEEEE. CDR3 amino acids: CASSPLTGGSYEQYF. Here the CDR3 DNA reads TGTGCCAGCAGCCCGCTTACAGGGGGCTCCTACGAGCAGTACTTC.

This clone was observed a few times. The chain is built from TRBV5-1 and TRBJ1-2; D is undetermined. The CDR3 spans 13 residues. The V end was cut by 1 base, the J end by 1 base, with 5 bases between. Germline V lookup: CDR1 SGHRS, CDR2 YFSETQ. CDR3 amino acids: CASSLNINYGYTF. The DNA for the CDR3 is TGCGCCAGCAGCTTGAACATTAACTATGGCTACACCTTC.

The rearrangement links TRBV5-1 to TRBJ2-6; D is uncertain. There are 15 residues in the CDR3. Germline V CDR1 and CDR2: SGHRS, YFSETQ. The V and J ends lost 4 bases and 0 bases respectively, with 8 bases between them. CDR3 in DNA: TGCGCCAGCAGCGAGCCAGGCTCTGGGGCCAACGTCCTGACTTTC. It specifies CASSEPGSGANVLTF. The variable domain in full, completed from reference TRBV5-1 and TRBJ2-6, reads KAGVTQTPRYLIKTRGQQVTLSCSPISGHRSVSWYQQTPGQGLQFLFEYFSETQRNKGNFPGRFSGRQFSNSRSEMNVSTLELGDSALYLCASSEPGSGANVLTFGAGSRLTVL.

This clone was observed a few times. This chain uses TRBV5-5 with TRBJ2-7; D is perhaps TRBD2 (5 bases). Trimming removed 4 bases from V and 4 bases from J, with 9 bases in between. The CDR3 has 12 amino acids. CDR1 is SGHKS and CDR2 is YYEKEE in the germline V gene (reference sequence). CDR3 bases: TGTGCCAGCAGCAAAGAGGGTTACGAGCAGTACTTC. This translates into CASSKEGYEQYF.

In this sample, this clone turned up a few times. This chain joins TRBV18 and TRBJ2-5; D gene ambiguous. This CDR3 comprises 13 residues. Trimming left V 6 bases short and J 4 bases short, with 12 bases between. Germline lookup yields CDR1 KGHSH and CDR2 LQKENI. The DNA for the CDR3 is TGTGCCAGCTCCCCATCCTCGGGAGAGACCCAGTACTTC. Its translation: CASSPSSGETQYF.

This sequence joins TRBV5-1 and TRBJ1-4; 9 bases align to TRBD1. The J segment lost 3 bases and the V segment lost 0 bases, leaving 12 bases of the junction unmatched. Germline V gene lookup returns CDR1 SGHRS and CDR2 YFSETQ. CDR3 length equals 19 residues. CDR3 DNA sequence: TGCGCCAGCAGCTTGGATCCGGGACAGGGTTTTGAGGCTAATGAAAAACTGTTTTTT. Its protein is CASSLDPGQGFEANEKLFF.

This clone turned up a few times. The chain has TRBV27 and TRBJ1-1; TRBD1 aligns across 8 bases. Germline CDR1 reads MNHEY; CDR2 reads SMNVEV (reference sequence). CDR3 length equals 14 residues. The junction had 4 bases not matched to a gene; V was cut back by 4 bases and J by 3 bases. The CDR3 coding sequence is TGTGCCAGCAGTTGGACAGGGTGGGACACTGAAGCTTTCTTT. This codes for CASSWTGWDTEAFF.

In its sample, this clone was seen a few times. The chain links TRBV2 to TRBJ2-3; D call uncertain. Germline CDR1 is SNHLY and CDR2 is FYNNEI. The CDR3 totals 12 residues. With 5 bases removed from V and 7 bases from J, the gap between germline ends came to 10 bases. CDR3 nucleotides: TGTGCCAGCAGTCCTACGACTTATACGCAGTATTTT. Residues: CASSPTTYTQYF.

V gene TRBV29-1 combines with J gene TRBJ2-1, with 8 bases that match TRBD1. The germline gives CDR1 SQVTM, CDR2 ANQGSEA. V shed 6 bases, J shed 7 bases, and the junction held 11 bases outside the gene matches. The CDR3 covers 14 residues. The CDR3: CSVRLDRVRNEQFF. In DNA form, the CDR3 reads TGCAGCGTGAGGTTGGACAGGGTGAGGAATGAGCAGTTCTTC.

CDR3 loop: CASSLYSRSGNTIYF. DNA for the CDR3: TGTGCCAGCAGCTTATACAGTAGGTCTGGAAACACCATATATTTT. The chain has TRBV7-9 and TRBJ1-3; no clear D gene. V shed 2 bases and J shed 1 base, with 9 bases lying between them. Germline V gives CDR1 SEHNR, CDR2 FQNEAQ (reference sequence). The CDR3 sequence is 15 residues long.

This clone was seen a handful of times. Other DNA sequences in the sample encode the same CDR3. Written as DNA, the CDR3 is TGTGCCAGTAGTATAGTTGCAGGAGGGGCTGAAGCTTTCTTT. Residues: CASSIVAGGAEAFF. This chain uses TRBV19 with TRBJ1-1, with TRBD1 as a possible D gene (5 bases). Germline CDR1 reads LNHDA; CDR2 reads SQIVND (reference sequence). CDR3 size: 14 residues. The ends were cut back, 1 base at V and 6 bases at J, with 12 bases in the middle.

The table lists this clone with a few counts. The chain employs TRBV5-6 and TRBJ1-1, with unresolved D. This CDR3 is built from 16 residues. Germline loops: CDR1 SGHDT, CDR2 YYEEEE. V was pared by 2 bases and J by 2 bases, with 16 bases between. CDR3 DNA: TGTGCCAGCAGCTTACCATCAGGTCCCTTAAACACTGAAGCTTTCTTT. This sequence encodes CASSLPSGPLNTEAFF.

The chain carries TRBV7-9 and TRBJ1-3; tentative D call: TRBD1 (5 bases). Trimming took 0 bases from V and 2 from J, leaving 8 bases between them. The germline gives CDR1 SEHNR, CDR2 FQNEAQ (reference sequence). The CDR3 contains 15 residues. CDR3 DNA: TGTGCCAGCAGCTTAGCCGCAGGGACTGGAAACACCATATATTTT. Its protein product is CASSLAAGTGNTIYF.

In this sample, this clone turned up a few times. In nucleotides, the CDR3 is TGCGCCAGCAGCTTGGAGGCGGTGCAAGAGACCCAGTACTTC. Translation: CASSLEAVQETQYF. This sequence joins TRBV5-1 and TRBJ2-5; D call uncertain. Germline CDR1 and CDR2: SGHRS and YFSETQ. V was pared by 0 bases and J by 2 bases, with 8 bases between. The CDR3 consists of 14 residues.